Shown below are 16 T cell receptor delta chains from a single sample sequenced in a study of gamma-delta chains in newborns, infants, children. TCRdb re-processed the reads using CATT. The repertoire holds approximately 3,000 delta-chain clones, with 0.64% as singletons. The sequenced sample consisted of blood. The receptors were gathered from a child who was a newborn, infant or young child, either healthy, febrile or measles-vaccinated (not recorded which).

This clone was observed a handful of times. The protein TCRdb gives is from a much larger clone and does not agree with this DNA's translation at residue 12, likely a read error; the protein shown here comes from the DNA. The chain links TRDV2 to TRDJ3; TRDD3 agrees at 11 bases. From germline, CDR1 is GEAIGNYY and CDR2 EKD. The CDR3 consists of 17 residues. The CDR3: CACDTWGIRWDNRQMFF. The CDR3 coding sequence is TGTGCCTGTGACACCTGGGGGATACGCTGGGACAACCGACAGATGTTTTTC.

By frequency in the sample, this clone is hyperexpanded. The sample carries other DNA sequences with the same CDR3. The rearrangement uses TRDV2 and TRDJ1, with D tentatively TRDD3 (6 bases). The CDR3 covers 13 residues. V gave up 0 bases and J gave up 2 bases, with 6 bases separating them. Per germline, CDR1 GEAIGNYY and CDR2 EKD. Written as DNA, the CDR3 is TGTGCCTGTGACACCTGGGGGACCGATAAACTCATCTTT. The encoded protein is CACDTWGTDKLIF.

This clone turned up a few times. This chain links TRDV2 with TRDJ3; D may be TRDD3 (6 bases). In germline, CDR1 is GEAIGNYY, CDR2 EKD. The V and J ends lost 1 base and 0 bases respectively, with 15 bases between them. The CDR3 loop spans 19 amino acids. The CDR3 DNA follows: TGTGCCTGTGACACGGGGGGGACGTTCAGCTCCTGGGACACCCGACAGATGTTTTTC. It yields the protein CACDTGGTFSSWDTRQMFF.

As to this clone: TCRdb's listed protein matches a much larger clone and diverges from this DNA's translation at residue 12, likely through a read error; the protein shown comes from the DNA. The genes are TRDV2 and TRDJ2; 13 nucleotides line up with TRDD3. CDR1 and CDR2 from the germline V gene are GEAIGNYY and EKD. The CDR3 runs 15 residues. CDR3 amino acids: CACDVLGDTTARLFF. The CDR3 DNA sequence: TGTGCCTGTGACGTACTGGGGGATACGACAGCACGACTCTTCTTT.

There are a few counts of this clone. This DNA translates differently at residue 16 from the TCRdb protein, which is that of a much larger clone; a read error is likely, and the protein shown is the DNA's own translation. The rearrangement joins TRDV2 to TRDJ3; TRDD3 matches at 9 bases. The CDR3 sequence is 18 residues long. Per germline, CDR1 GEAIGNYY and CDR2 EKD. CDR3 DNA: TGTGCCTGTGACACCTGGGGGATAGAAGCCTGGGACACCCGACAGACGTTTTTC. This codes for CACDTWGIEAWDTRQTFF.

A remark on this clone: TCRdb pairs this DNA with a much larger clone's protein that differs at residue 12, likely a read error; the protein shown was translated from the DNA. V usage is TRDV2 and J usage is TRDJ3; 10 nucleotides line up with TRDD3. The CDR3 is made up of 17 amino acids. Germline CDR1 is GEAIGNYY and CDR2 is EKD. The CDR3: CACDTVLGDWDARQMFF. CDR3 DNA sequence: TGTGCCTGTGACACCGTACTGGGGGATTGGGACGCCCGACAGATGTTTTTC.

This clone turned up a few times. TCRdb's protein for this DNA is that of a much larger clone and differs from the translation at residue 4, likely a read error; the protein shown is the DNA translation. The gene calls are TRDV2 and TRDJ2, with 9 positions matching TRDD3. Germline V gene lookup returns CDR1 GEAIGNYY and CDR2 EKD. This CDR3 has 16 amino acids. V dropped 5 bases and J dropped 0; count of bases not matched to a gene: 6. The CDR3 DNA follows: TGTGCCTGTGTCGTACTGGGGGAAGCTTTGACAGCACAACTCTTCTTT. Amino acid sequence: CACVVLGEALTAQLFF.

On this clone itself: This is likely an artifact of a read error, given a far larger clone one base away. Other DNA sequences within the sample encode an identical CDR3. V usage is TRDV2 and J usage is TRDJ2; 9 positions match TRDD3. CDR1 GEAIGNYY and CDR2 EKD come from the germline V gene. This CDR3 is built from 16 residues. The CDR3 loop reads CACDVLGEALTAQLFF. The CDR3 DNA sequence: TGTGCCTGTGACGTACTGGGGGAAGCTTTGACGGCACAACTCTTCTTT.

This clone was seen a few times. This probably arose from a read error, given a far larger clone one base away. The same CDR3 can be traced to other DNA sequences in this sample. The genes are TRDV2 and TRDJ1; 12 bases align to TRDD3. The germline CDR1 and CDR2 sequences are GEAIGNYY and EKD. The CDR3 is 15 amino acids. The CDR3 is CACDSLLGDTDKLIF. The CDR3 nucleotides read TGTGCCTGTGACTCATTACTGGGGGATACCGATAAGCTCATCTTT.

This clone was seen a few times. The protein that TCRdb holds for this DNA derives from a much larger clone and differs from the translated DNA at residue 6, which likely indicates a read error; the protein shown here is translated from the DNA. Written as DNA, the CDR3 is TGTGCCTGTGACGATGCACTGGGGGATCTCAAACTCATCTTT. Its translation: CACDDALGDLKLIF. The chain joins TRDV2 to TRDJ1, with 10 positions matching TRDD3. This CDR3 comprises 14 residues. Germline values: CDR1 GEAIGNYY, CDR2 EKD. The J segment lost 8 bases and the V segment lost 3 bases, leaving 8 bases of the junction unmatched.

Remarks on this clone: TCRdb's protein, taken from a much larger clone, differs from this DNA's translation at residue 5, likely owing to a read error; the protein displayed comes from the DNA. The chain uses TRDV2 and TRDJ2, with TRDD3 matching over 10 bases. Looked up from germline, CDR1 is GEAIGNYY and CDR2 is EKD. This CDR3 contains 15 residues. V dropped 3 bases and J dropped 1; count of bases not matched to a gene: 1. The CDR3 nucleotides are TGTGCCTGTGACGCTGGGGGATATTTGACAGCACAACTCTTCTTT. Protein: CACDAGGYLTAQLFF.

This clone was detected a few times. The protein TCRdb lists belongs to a much larger clone and differs from this DNA's translation at residue 16, which points to a read error; the protein shown is made from the DNA. This chain links TRDV2 with TRDJ3; 9 bases map to TRDD3. The CDR3 runs to 18 residues. Germline lookup yields CDR1 GEAIGNYY and CDR2 EKD. The CDR3 region is CACDVLGEITWDTRQTFF. The CDR3 coding sequence is TGTGCCTGTGACGTACTGGGGGAGATAACCTGGGACACCCGACAGACGTTTTTC.

Comment on this clone: The TCRdb record carries a much larger clone's protein, which differs from this DNA's translation at residue 13; a read error is the likely cause, and the protein listed here is the DNA translation. V and J are TRDV2 and TRDJ1, with 9 bases that match TRDD3. The CDR3 sequence is 15 residues long. Germline V gives CDR1 GEAIGNYY, CDR2 EKD. CDR3 DNA sequence: TGTGCCTGTGATGCCCTACTGGGGGACACCGATAAACCCATCTTT. This sequence encodes CACDALLGDTDKPIF.

About this clone itself: TCRdb lists the protein of a much larger clone for this DNA, which differs at residue 10, so this is likely a read error; the protein given here is translated from the DNA itself. V gene TRDV2 combines with J gene TRDJ3; 10 positions agree with TRDD3. After removal of 2 bases from V and 6 bases from J, the junction contained 6 bases not matched to a gene. The CDR3 extends over 17 amino acids. CDR1 is GEAIGNYY and CDR2 is EKD in the germline V gene. The CDR3 bases are TGTGCCTGTGACATACTGGGGGATTGGATGGACACCCGACAGATGTTTTTC. Its translation: CACDILGDWMDTRQMFF.

Concerning this clone: This is likely an artifact of a read error, given a far larger clone one base away. This same CDR3 is encoded by further DNA sequences in the sample. DNA for the CDR3: TGTGCCTGTGACACCGTAATGGGAGATACGATTGCTTTGACAGCACAACTCTTCTTT. This codes for CACDTVMGDTIALTAQLFF. The genes are TRDV2 and TRDJ2, with a tentative D call TRDD3 (6 bases). V was cut by 0 bases and J by 0 bases, with 19 bases left in between. The germline V gene encodes CDR1 GEAIGNYY and CDR2 EKD. This CDR3 has 19 amino acids.

This clone is deemed medium-sized. J is TRDJ1 and V is TRDV1; possibly TRDD3 for D (9 bases). The germline CDR1 and CDR2 sequences are TSWWSYY and QGS. Trimming cost V 1 base and J 0 bases, with 30 bases left between them. The CDR3 sequence is 22 residues long. The CDR3 sequence is CALGEPRGFLRGYEAYTDKLIF. The CDR3 nucleotides are TGTGCTCTTGGGGAACCCAGAGGCTTCCTACGGGGATACGAGGCGTACACCGATAAACTCATCTTT.